These 14 T cell receptor beta chains originate from one sample sequenced in a study of blood T cell repertoires in COVID-19. TCRdb's table, derived via immunoSEQ multiplex PCR, lists solely in-frame clones and lacks some. The table has under 80,000 clones, 70% to 90% seen once. Sequenced: peripheral blood. The receptors originated from a man between 65 and 85 years old with acute or convalescent COVID-19.

A word on this clone: Other DNA sequences in this sample translate to the same CDR3. The chain is built from TRBV28 and TRBJ1-3; D gene uncertain. Germline CDR1 is MDHEN and CDR2 is SYDVKM. Trimming took 6 bases from V and 2 from J, leaving 11 bases between them. The CDR3 totals 14 residues. The DNA of the CDR3 is TGTGCCAGCAGCCGCCCCGGGACTGGAAACACCATATATTTT. Protein sequence: CASSRPGTGNTIYF.

This clone turned up a few times. The V gene is TRBV18, the J gene TRBJ1-5; 7 bases map to TRBD1. Looked up from germline, CDR1 is KGHSH and CDR2 is LQKENI. CDR3 length equals 13 residues. Trimming cost V 3 bases and J 6 bases; bases outside gene matches: 2. CDR3 region: CASSPQGGQPQHF. The CDR3 bases are TGTGCCAGCTCACCTCAGGGGGGTCAGCCCCAGCATTTT. Together with reference TRBV18 and TRBJ1-5, the CDR3 gives the full variable domain: NAGVMQNPRHLVRRRGQEARLRCSPMKGHSHVYWYRQLPEEGLKFMVYLQKENIIDESGMPKERFSAEFPKEGPSILRIQQVVRGDSAAYFCASSPQGGQPQHFGDGTRLSIL.

This sequence joins TRBV7-2 and TRBJ2-2; 7 nucleotides agree with TRBD1. V was pared by 5 bases and J by 5 bases, with 11 bases of the junction left unmatched. Germline assignment: CDR1 SGHTA and CDR2 FQGNSA. CDR3 length: 16 residues. The CDR3 sequence is CASSPRTGGGTGELFF. In nucleotides, the CDR3 is TGTGCCAGCAGCCCTCGGACAGGCGGTGGGACCGGGGAGCTGTTTTTT.

Remarks on this clone: The same CDR3 also results from other DNA sequences found in this sample. The V gene is TRBV28, the J gene TRBJ2-7; TRBD1 matches 7 bases. Germline loops: CDR1 MDHEN, CDR2 SYDVKM. After removal of 4 bases from V and 2 bases from J, the junction contained 5 bases not matched to a gene. CDR3 size: 14 residues. The CDR3 DNA reads as TGTGCCAGCAGTTCCAGACAGGGAACCTACGAGCAGTACTTC. Amino acid sequence: CASSSRQGTYEQYF.

A few counts support this clone. This chain uses TRBV4-1 with TRBJ1-1; D call uncertain. This CDR3 is built from 15 residues. V lost 0 bases and J 4 bases, leaving 12 bases between the germline ends. Germline loops: CDR1 MGHRA, CDR2 YSYEKL. Here the CDR3 reads CASSQERSGRTEAFF. The CDR3 nucleotides read TGCGCCAGCAGCCAAGAACGTTCAGGTCGCACTGAAGCTTTCTTT.

This clone was seen a handful of times. Other DNA sequences from this sample encode an identical CDR3 as well. V usage is TRBV6-6 and J usage is TRBJ2-1; no firm D call. The V and J ends lost 2 bases and 3 bases respectively, with 5 bases between them. Germline V gene lookup returns CDR1 MNHNY and CDR2 SVGAGI (reference sequence). The CDR3 loop spans 13 amino acids. The CDR3 bases are TGTGCCAGCAGTTACACAGACTACAATGAGCAGTTCTTC. Protein: CASSYTDYNEQFF.

The chain recombines TRBV3-1 (or the pseudogene TRBV3-2) with TRBJ2-3; 8 positions match TRBD2. The V segment lost 1 base and the J segment 1 base; nucleotides outside the gene matches: 4. CDR1 and CDR2 (germline): LGHDT, YNNKEL (reference sequence). The CDR3 totals 16 residues. The CDR3 loop reads CASSQGAGGGTDTQYF. For the CDR3, the DNA is TGTGCCAGCAGCCAAGGGGCGGGAGGAGGCACAGATACGCAGTATTTT.

The chain joins TRBV5-1 to TRBJ1-6; D might be TRBD1 (6 bases). Per the germline V gene, CDR1 is SGHRS and CDR2 is YFSETQ. Trimming left V 0 bases short and J 6 bases short, with 10 bases between. This CDR3 has 15 amino acids. The CDR3 protein is CASSLDGGSNSPLHF. The DNA for the CDR3 is TGCGCCAGCAGCTTGGATGGGGGCTCTAATTCACCCCTCCACTTT.

There are a few counts of this clone. V gene TRBV14 combines with J gene TRBJ2-1; no definite D call. Germline V gene lookup returns CDR1 SGHDN and CDR2 FVKESK. V was pared by 9 bases and J by 2 bases, with 11 bases between. The CDR3 sequence is 13 residues long. The CDR3 DNA reads TGTGCCAGTCGTGGCCAGGCCTACAATGAGCAGTTCTTC. Amino acids: CASRGQAYNEQFF.

The chain combines TRBV14 with TRBJ2-7, with D perhaps TRBD2 (5 bases). The CDR3 covers 13 residues. Germline V CDR1 and CDR2: SGHDN, FVKESK. Trimming shortened V by 0 bases and J by 7 bases, and 10 bases separated the two germline ends. CDR3 nucleotides: TGTGCCAGCAGCCAAGAGACCGGGATAGAGCAGTACTTC. Translated, it gives CASSQETGIEQYF.

The chain links TRBV7-8 to TRBJ2-1; 10 bases line up with TRBD1. V lost 3 bases, J lost 9 bases, and 8 bases stayed unmatched. Germline CDR1 is SGHVS and CDR2 is FQNEAQ. CDR3 length: 15 amino acids. In nucleotides, the CDR3 is TGTGCCAGCAGCTTCAGACAGGGGGCAAAAGGTGAGCAGTTCTTC. Residues: CASSFRQGAKGEQFF.

The DNA of the CDR3 is TGTGCCAGCACCTCCGGGAGGGAGAGACTCACCGGGGAGCTGTTTTTT. Its translation is CASTSGRERLTGELFF. V gene TRBV7-9 combines with J gene TRBJ2-2; TRBD2 matches at 8 bases. The CDR3 is 16 residues long. The V gene end was trimmed by 7 bases and the J gene end by 4 bases; junction bases not matched to a gene: 11. Germline loops: CDR1 SEHNR, CDR2 FQNEAQ (reference sequence). The variable domain in full, with the rest retrieved from reference TRBV7-9 and TRBJ2-2, is DTGVSQNPRHKITKRGQNVTFRCDPISEHNRLYWYRQTLGQGPEFLTYFQNEAQLEKSRLLSDRFSAERPKGSFSTLEIQRTEQGDSAMYLCASTSGRERLTGELFFGEGSRLTVL.

The chain carries TRBV5-1 and TRBJ2-5; unclear D gene. Germline assignment: CDR1 SGHRS and CDR2 YFSETQ. The CDR3 is 15 residues long. The ends were cut back, 4 bases at V and 2 bases at J, with 15 bases in the middle. The CDR3 nucleotides read TGCGCCAGCAGCCCGGCAGTCCGGGTTCAAGAGACCCAGTACTTC. Its translation: CASSPAVRVQETQYF.

V is TRBV7-8 and J is TRBJ1-5; no reliable D call. The length of the CDR3 is 14 residues. Germline CDR1 reads SGHVS; CDR2 reads FQNEAQ. V gave up 1 base and J gave up 4 bases, with 8 bases separating them. The chain's CDR3 is CASSLGGFNQPQHF. In nucleotides, the CDR3 is TGTGCCAGCAGCTTAGGAGGGTTTAATCAGCCCCAGCATTTT. Full variable domain (remainder filled in from reference TRBV7-8 and TRBJ1-5): GAGVSQSPRYKVAKRGQDVALRCDPISGHVSLFWYQQALGQGPEFLTYFQNEAQLDKSGLPSDRFFAERPEGSVSTLKIQRTQQEDSAVYLCASSLGGFNQPQHFGDGTRLSIL.